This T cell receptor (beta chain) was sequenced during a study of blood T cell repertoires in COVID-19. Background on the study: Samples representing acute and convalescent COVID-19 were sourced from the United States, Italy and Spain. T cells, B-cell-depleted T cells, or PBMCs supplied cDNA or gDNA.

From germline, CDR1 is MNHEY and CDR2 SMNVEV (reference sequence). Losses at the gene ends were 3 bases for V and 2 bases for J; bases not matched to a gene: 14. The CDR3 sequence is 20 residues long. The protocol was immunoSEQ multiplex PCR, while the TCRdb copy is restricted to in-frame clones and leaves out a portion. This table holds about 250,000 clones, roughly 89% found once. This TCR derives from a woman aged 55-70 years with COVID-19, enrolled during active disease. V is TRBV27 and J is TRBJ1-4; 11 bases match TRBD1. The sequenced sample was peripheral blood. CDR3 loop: CASSLLTPGQGDGTNEKLFF. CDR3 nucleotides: TGTGCCAGCAGTTTGCTCACCCCGGGACAGGGGGACGGGACTAATGAAAAACTGTTTTTT. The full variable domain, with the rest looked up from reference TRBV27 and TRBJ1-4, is EAQVTQNPRYLITVTGKKLTVTCSQNMNHEYMSWYRQDPGLGLRQIYYSMNVEVTDKGDVPEGYKVSRKEKRNFPLILESPSPNQTSLYFCASSLLTPGQGDGTNEKLFFGSGTQLSVL.